This TCR beta chain originates from a study of blood T cells in healthy people across ages. Study outcomes and limitations: A roughly linear fall in TCR beta diversity per million T cells was seen with increasing age. Researchers judged that diversity estimates from one million T cells fell short of true values.

Primers used in a second PCR of roughly 6 to 12 cycles were a sample-barcoded 5' primer and a J-beta primer mix. TCRdb passed the 5' RACE reads through MiXCR, listing each CDR3 protein once. The repertoire holds almost 550,000 distinct CDR3 sequences, with nearly 25% as singletons. Notes on this clonotype: Its specificity is unknown.

These records were also assigned to another study, of T cells of mothers and their children. From that paper: Related mother-child pairs shared marginally more repertoire than unrelated pairs, though not significantly.

The sequence was obtained from a boy between 5 and 17 years old in good health. The sequenced material came from blood.

The CDR3 reads CASSPQDRWYEQYF. The CDR3 DNA is TGTGCCAGCAGTCCCCAGGACAGGTGGTACGAGCAGTACTTC. The chain carries TRBV27 and TRBJ2-7; 7 positions agree with TRBD1. CDR1 and CDR2 (germline): MNHEY, SMNVEV (reference sequence). The J segment lost 4 bases and the V segment lost 5 bases, leaving 8 bases of the junction unmatched. The CDR3 consists of 14 residues.